The 32 T cell receptor beta chains reported below all come from one sample, sequenced in a study of tumor-infiltrating lymphocytes in primary liver carcinoma. A primer matching the constant region was used to make TCR beta cDNA from 450 to 500 ng of total RNA. ARM-PCR, slightly modified, supplied the TCR beta libraries through three nested multiplex PCR rounds. Amplification in the first two PCR rounds was performed using TRBV1-TRBV30 forward primers and a C-beta reverse primer for around 10 cycles each. TCRdb processed the multiplex PCR reads anew with MiXCR; each CDR3 protein has one entry. This table holds about 48,000 distinct CDR3 sequences, about 73% found once. Extraction of RNA together with DNA used 20-30 mg of unsorted bulk tissue. Sequenced: liver tumor tissue from sampling region 3. The subset here: tumor region T3, left-lateral pole. These receptors came from a man aged 40-49 years with primary liver carcinoma and hepatitis B virus infection.

On this clonotype: Compared with germline, one end of the junction differs, possibly owing to a read error. The chain is built from TRBV11-2 and TRBJ2-2; 7 positions match TRBD1. The CDR3 is made up of 17 amino acids. Per the germline V gene, CDR1 is SGHAT and CDR2 is FQNNGV. For the CDR3, the DNA is TGTGCCAGCAGCTCCCGAAGGGGGCGAGCGGACACAGGGAAGCTGTTCTTT. Translation gives CASSSRRGRADTGKLFF.

Comments on this clonotype: One junction end disagrees with the germline gene, perhaps due to a read error. V gene TRBV7-9 combines with J gene TRBJ1-2, with D uncertain. The CDR3 has 12 amino acids. Per germline, CDR1 SEHNR and CDR2 FQNEAQ (reference sequence). The CDR3 DNA sequence: TGTATCAGCAGCCGCGTGGGAGCCGGCTACACCTTT. Protein product: CISSRVGAGYTF.

The chain uses TRBV29-1 and TRBJ2-1; TRBD1 matches at 11 bases. In germline, CDR1 is SQVTM, CDR2 ANQGSEA. The CDR3 totals 14 residues. The CDR3 sequence is CRGSPGQGVHEQFF. CDR3 DNA sequence: TGCAGGGGATCGCCGGGACAGGGGGTGCATGAGCAGTTCTTC.

As for this clonotype: The CDR3 ends on some other residue instead of the conserved phenylalanine or tryptophan, so this is likely a read error. This chain connects TRBV6-1 to TRBJ1-2; TRBD1 matches 7 bases. CDR1 MNHNS and CDR2 SASEGT come from the germline V gene. The CDR3 totals 16 residues. CDR3 in DNA: TGTGTCAGCAGTGAAAGGGTGGATACAGGGGATCATGGCTACACCTTG. Its protein is CVSSERVDTGDHGYTL.

Points on this clonotype: A read error may produce the germline difference seen at one junction end. The chain uses TRBV6-2 or TRBV6-3 and TRBJ2-3, with D perhaps matching TRBD2 (5 bases). CDR3 length: 14 residues. The V gene's germline CDR1 is MNHEY and CDR2 SVGEGT. The CDR3 region has the DNA TGTGCCAACAGTTACCGGGATGAAACAGATACGCAGTACTTT. The encoded protein is CANSYRDETDTQYF.

Of note for this clonotype: Mismatch with germline at one junction end may stem from a read error. This chain links TRBV6-5 with TRBJ2-1; a weak D match, TRBD2 (5 bases). The CDR3 has 15 residues. From germline, CDR1 is MNHEY and CDR2 SVGAGI. Here the CDR3 reads CASSYGPADSSRQSF. CDR3 nucleotides: TGTGCCAGCAGTTATGGACCAGCGGACTCCTCACGGCAGTCCTTC.

This clonotype was counted a single time. Without the conserved terminal phenylalanine or tryptophan, this CDR3 likely stems from a read error. The chain links TRBV29-1 to TRBJ2-1, with 7 bases that match TRBD1. CDR1 SQVTM and CDR2 ANQGSEA come from the germline V gene. CDR3 length: 13 amino acids. Unmatched junction bases numbered 4, after V lost 4 bases and J lost 4 bases. In DNA, the CDR3 is TGCAGCGTTGGGACAGGAGGATACAATGAGCAGTTCTCC. Translated: CSVGTGGYNEQFS.

In this sample, this clonotype is medium-sized. The chain recombines TRBV4-1 with TRBJ2-1, with D perhaps given as TRBD1 or TRBD2 (5 bases each). The CDR3 has 15 amino acids. V was clipped by 1 base and J by 10 bases, with 17 bases between them. Per germline, CDR1 MGHRA and CDR2 YSYEKL. CDR3 DNA: TGCGCCAGCAGCCAAGTTTCTAGCAGCTCAGGGGAGCAGTTCTTC. This codes for CASSQVSSSSGEQFF.

As concerns this clonotype: A read error is possible here, since a much larger clone lies one base away. The CDR3 DNA sequence: TGTGCCAGCAGCCCGGAGGGGGAGAACACCGGGGAGCTGTTTTTT. It is translated as CASSPEGENTGELFF. The V and J genes are TRBV28 and TRBJ2-2; D assignment may be TRBD1 or TRBD2 (6 bases each). Germline-derived CDR1 and CDR2 are MDHEN and SYDVKM. Trimming removed 6 bases from V and 1 base from J, with 12 bases in between. The CDR3 sequence is 15 residues long.

The CDR3 nucleotides are TGTGCCAACAGCTGGGGACTAGCCAATACGCAGTATTTT. Its translation: CANSWGLANTQYF. V is TRBV6-2 or TRBV6-3 and J is TRBJ2-3; 9 bases are a match to TRBD2. This CDR3 has 13 residues. V lost 10 bases and J lost 7; bases outside the gene matches: 9. CDR1 is MNHEY, CDR2 SVGEGT, per germline.

To note about this clonotype: Germline and junction disagree at one end, which may indicate a read error. This chain uses TRBV5-1 with TRBJ2-1; D is unresolved. This CDR3 region has 13 residues. CDR1 and CDR2 (germline): SGHRS, YFSETQ. CDR3 DNA sequence: TGCGCCAGCAGCTTAGGCGCTTACAAAGAGCAGTTCTTC. The encoded protein is CASSLGAYKEQFF.

The CDR3 nucleotides read TGTGCCAGCAGCTTTGAACGGGACAGAGTCGGCAGCGGGGAGCTGTTTTTT. This codes for CASSFERDRVGSGELFF. The chain has TRBV11-2 and TRBJ2-2; 7 bases map to TRBD1. The CDR3 runs 17 residues. The V gene end was trimmed by 3 bases and the J gene end by 7 bases; junction bases not matched to a gene: 14. Per the germline V gene, CDR1 is SGHAT and CDR2 is FQNNGV. Supplemented by reference TRBV11-2 and TRBJ2-2, the full variable domain reads EAGVAQSPRYKIIEKRQSVAFWCNPISGHATLYWYQQILGQGPKLLIQFQNNGVVDDSQLPKDRFSAERLKGVDSTLKIQPAKLEDSAVYLCASSFERDRVGSGELFFGEGSRLTVL.

The chain links TRBV10-2 to TRBJ2-3, with a weak D call TRBD2 (6 bases). The CDR3 loop spans 13 amino acids. Trimming removed 7 bases at V and 14 bases at J, with 22 bases between. CDR1 and CDR2 (germline): WSHSY, SAAADI. CDR3 nucleotides: TGCGCCAGCACTCAGGGATTCGAACTAGCCCCGTATTTT. This encodes CASTQGFELAPYF.

A remark on this clonotype: The conserved final phenylalanine or tryptophan is absent from the CDR3, which likely points to a read error. This chain uses TRBV2 with TRBJ2-7; 9 positions agree with TRBD2. Germline values: CDR1 SNHLY, CDR2 FYNNEI. Trimming took 3 bases from V and 0 from J; bases not matched to a gene: 6. CDR3 length: 16 residues. CDR3 coding DNA: TGTGCCAGCAGTGAGGGTACTAGCGGGTTCTCCTACGAGCAGTACTTA. The encoded protein is CASSEGTSGFSYEQYL.

Details on this clonotype: Being one base from a much bigger clone, this may be a read error. DNA for the CDR3: TGTACCAGCAGCGCCCCGAGGTCCTACGAGCAGTACTTC. Amino acid sequence: CTSSAPRSYEQYF. This rearrangement joins TRBV7-9 to TRBJ2-7; D unclear. The CDR3 has 13 residues. From germline, CDR1 is SEHNR and CDR2 FQNEAQ (reference sequence).

The chain recombines TRBV7-8 with TRBJ2-7; TRBD2 matches at 11 bases. Germline V lookup: CDR1 SGHVS, CDR2 FQNEAQ. V lost 5 bases and J lost 5; bases outside the gene matches: 8. There are 15 residues in the CDR3. The CDR3 reads CASSLRLAGGNEQYF. The CDR3 DNA reads as TGTGCCAGCAGCCTACGTCTAGCGGGAGGAAACGAGCAGTACTTC.

Concerning this clonotype: A junction end diverges from the germline sequence, so it may reflect a read error. The genes are TRBV6-1 and TRBJ2-2, with D possibly being TRBD2 (5 bases). Germline V gene sequence: CDR1 MNHNS, CDR2 SASEGT. This CDR3 is 17 amino acids long. Here the CDR3 DNA reads TGTGCCAGCAGTGAAGACTGGCAGGATGCGAACACCGGGGAACTGTTTTTT. This codes for CASSEDWQDANTGELFF.

Remarks on this clonotype: The CDR3 does not end in the conserved phenylalanine or tryptophan, so this is likely a read error. This sequence joins TRBV11-2 and TRBJ2-5; weak D call: TRBD1 (5 bases). The germline gives CDR1 SGHAT, CDR2 FQNNGV. The CDR3 runs to 14 residues. The CDR3: CASSLWGTQETQYV. The CDR3 DNA is TGCGCCAGCAGTTTGTGGGGCACGCAAGAGACCCAGTACGTC.

On this clonotype: Since a much larger clone is just one base distant, this may be a read error. V is TRBV12-3 or TRBV12-4 and J is TRBJ1-5, with 8 nucleotides matching TRBD1. The CDR3 is 13 amino acids. J gave up 11 bases and V 6 bases, and 9 bases lay outside the gene matches. In DNA form, the CDR3 reads TGTGCCAGCAGCGCAGGGGGCAAGCAGTCCCAGCATTTT. It specifies CASSAGGKQSQHF.

The rearrangement uses TRBV24-1 and TRBJ2-4, with 8 bases identical to TRBD1. Looked up from germline, CDR1 is KGHDR and CDR2 is SFDVKD. The V segment lost 4 bases and the J segment 10 bases; nucleotides outside the gene matches: 8. The CDR3 extends over 14 amino acids. CDR3 protein: CATSESEQGGIQYF. The DNA of the CDR3 is TGTGCCACCAGTGAATCCGAACAGGGGGGAATTCAGTACTTC.

The sample holds many counts of this clonotype. V and J are TRBV12-3 or TRBV12-4 and TRBJ2-1; no definite D call. Deletions cut 1 base from V and 0 bases from J, with 13 bases between. The CDR3 length is 17 residues. In nucleotides, the CDR3 is TGTGCCAGCAGTTTAGAAGTGGTGTACAGCTCCTACAATGAGCAGTTCTTC. As protein: CASSLEVVYSSYNEQFF.

This clonotype turned up a few times. This CDR3 is missing its conserved last phenylalanine or tryptophan, likely due to a read error. This chain connects TRBV19 to TRBJ2-1; D gene unclear. The V and J ends lost 0 bases and 5 bases respectively, with 17 bases between them. CDR3 size: 17 residues. The germline V gene encodes CDR1 LNHDA and CDR2 SQIVND (reference sequence). The chain's CDR3 is CASSIDHLAVMNNEQFS. CDR3 DNA sequence: TGTGCCAGTAGTATAGATCATCTTGCAGTGATGAACAATGAGCAGTTCTCC.

The chain combines TRBV5-1 with TRBJ2-7, with D possibly matching TRBD2 (6 bases). V lost 1 base and J lost 2, with 13 bases in between. This CDR3 spans 15 amino acids. In germline, CDR1 is SGHRS, CDR2 YFSETQ. CDR3 nucleotide sequence: TGCGCCAGCAGCTTGACTAGCAGGCATGCCTACGAGCAGTACTTC. Translating gives CASSLTSRHAYEQYF.

This clonotype was detected many times. At one end the junction does not follow the germline gene, possibly because of a read error. The chain joins TRBV5-1 to TRBJ2-1; D gene ambiguous. The CDR3 contains 11 residues. CDR1 is SGHRS and CDR2 is YFSETQ in the germline V gene. The CDR3 spells CANSETGEQFF. The CDR3 DNA follows: TGCGCCAACAGCGAAACGGGCGAGCAGTTCTTC.

This clonotype was picked up many times. The gene calls are TRBV4-1 and TRBJ2-2; 7 bases fit TRBD1. The germline V gene has CDR1 MGHRA and CDR2 YSYEKL. The CDR3 totals 14 residues. V gave up 6 bases and J gave up 7 bases; unmatched junction bases: 8. The CDR3 is CASRLGGQGGELFF. CDR3 coding DNA: TGCGCCAGCAGACTAGGGGGCCAGGGCGGGGAGCTGTTTTTT.

This clonotype was detected ten times or more. The chain is built from TRBV25-1 and TRBJ2-5; tentatively, D is TRBD2 (5 bases). Deletions cut 8 bases from V and 8 bases from J, with 12 bases between. Per the germline V gene, CDR1 is MGHDK and CDR2 is SYGVNS. The CDR3 spans 11 residues. CDR3 sequence reads: CASQGLETQYF. The CDR3 region has the DNA TGTGCCAGCCAAGGACTGGAAACCCAGTACTTC. The full variable domain, with the rest looked up from reference TRBV25-1 and TRBJ2-5, is EADIYQTPRYLVIGTGKKITLECSQTMGHDKMYWYQQDPGMELHLIHYSYGVNSTEKGDLSSESTVSRIRTEHFPLTLESARPSHTSQYLCASQGLETQYFGPGTRLLVL.

On this clonotype: Since the CDR3 does not end with the conserved phenylalanine or tryptophan, this likely comes from a read error. Because the CDR3's place on the DNA is in doubt, the DNA is left out and the CDR3 is given as listed by TCRdb. The chain couples TRBV12-3 or TRBV12-4 to TRBJ2-3; TRBD2 reflects the table's D call only, with no check against the DNA. The CDR3 is 15 residues long, counting both termini. The CDR3 sequence is CASTQVAGATDTQYL.

V and J are TRBV20-1 and TRBJ2-6; TRBD2 matches at 7 bases. The length of the CDR3 is 15 residues. CDR1 and CDR2 from the germline V gene are DFQATT and SNEGSKA (reference sequence). The V gene end was trimmed by 5 bases and the J gene end by 2 bases; junction bases not matched to a gene: 6. The CDR3 DNA sequence: TGCAGTGCTTGGGAGGGAGAAGCTGGGGCCAACGTCCTGACTTTC. Amino acids: CSAWEGEAGANVLTF.

Regarding this clonotype: The junction differs from germline at one of its ends, possibly a read error. The V and J genes are TRBV29-1 and TRBJ2-7; 8 nucleotides agree with TRBD1. Germline V gene lookup returns CDR1 SQVTM and CDR2 ANQGSEA. The CDR3 covers 13 residues. CDR3 sequence reads: CSVPRAGGYERYF. The CDR3 DNA sequence: TGCAGCGTCCCCCGGGCAGGGGGCTACGAGCGGTACTTC.

With regard to this clonotype: This may come from a read error, since a much larger clone is one base off. This CDR3 reads CAWSVDRGVYEQHF. The DNA of the CDR3 is TGTGCCTGGAGTGTGGACAGGGGTGTCTACGAGCAGCACTTC. The V gene is TRBV30, the J gene TRBJ2-7, with TRBD1 matching 9 bases. The CDR3 consists of 14 residues. Germline assignment: CDR1 GTSNPN and CDR2 SVGIG (reference sequence).

The gene calls are TRBV6-5 and TRBJ1-4; perhaps TRBD1 as D (6 bases). This CDR3 is 17 amino acids long. Germline V CDR1 and CDR2: MNHEY, SVGAGI. The ends were cut back, 0 bases at V and 5 bases at J, with 16 bases in the middle. CDR3 loop: CASSYSGLTGVNEKLFF. DNA for the CDR3: TGTGCCAGCAGTTACTCCGGGTTGACAGGAGTAAATGAAAAACTGTTTTTT.

Concerning this clonotype: The junction differs from germline at one of its ends, possibly a read error. V usage is TRBV6-2 or TRBV6-3 and J usage is TRBJ2-1; 8 bases line up with TRBD2. CDR3 length: 14 amino acids. Germline V CDR1 and CDR2: MNHEY, SVGEGT. The CDR3 DNA follows: TGTACCGTCGGGACTAGTGGGGCCTACAATGAACAGTCCTTC. This encodes CTVGTSGAYNEQSF.